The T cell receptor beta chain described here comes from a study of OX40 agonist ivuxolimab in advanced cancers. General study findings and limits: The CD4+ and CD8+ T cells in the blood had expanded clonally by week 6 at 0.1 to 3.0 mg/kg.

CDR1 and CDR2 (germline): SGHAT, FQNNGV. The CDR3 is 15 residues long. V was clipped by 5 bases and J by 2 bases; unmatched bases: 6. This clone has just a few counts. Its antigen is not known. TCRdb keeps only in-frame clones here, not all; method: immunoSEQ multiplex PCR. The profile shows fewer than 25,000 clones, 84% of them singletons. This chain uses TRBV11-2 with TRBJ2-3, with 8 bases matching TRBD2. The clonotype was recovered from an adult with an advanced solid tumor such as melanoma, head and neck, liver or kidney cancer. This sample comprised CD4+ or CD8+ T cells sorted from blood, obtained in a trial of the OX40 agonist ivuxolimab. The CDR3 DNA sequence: TGTGCCAGCAGCCCTCAAGCGGGAGTCACAGATACGCAGTATTTT. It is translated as CASSPQAGVTDTQYF.